Listed below are T cell receptor beta chains from one sample, sequenced in a study of CD8 T cells in Susac syndrome. MiXCR, run by TCRdb on the immunoSEQ multiplex PCR reads, gives a single entry per CDR3 protein. The sample holds around 180,000 distinct CDR3 sequences, 80% to 95% seen once. Sample: CD4+ T cells from PBMCs. These receptors were collected from a human donor with multiple sclerosis. The CDR3 runs from the conserved cysteine through the conserved F or W. D genes are given only for firm matches. Rows give clone size only sometimes, using once, few, many, or a class for an expanded clone.

abundance: NA; v_gene: TRBV7-8; d_gene: TRBD2; j_gene: TRBJ2-5; CDR3aa: CASSLGGLAGEAETQYF; CDR3nt: TGTGCCAGCAGCTTAGGGGGACTAGCGGGAGAAGCAGAGACCCAGTACTTC
abundance: NA; v_gene: TRBV12-3/TRBV12-4; d_gene: NA; j_gene: TRBJ1-5; CDR3aa: CASSKEFSNQPQHF; CDR3nt: TGTGCCAGCAGCAAAGAATTTAGCAATCAGCCCCAGCATTTT
abundance: NA; v_gene: TRBV25-1; d_gene: TRBD1; j_gene: TRBJ1-2; CDR3aa: CATRRQGANYGYTF; CDR3nt: TGTGCCACCCGGAGACAGGGGGCAAACTATGGCTACACCTTC
abundance: NA; v_gene: TRBV5-8; d_gene: NA; j_gene: TRBJ2-4; CDR3aa: CASSATVAKNIQYF; CDR3nt: TGTGCCAGCAGCGCCACAGTAGCCAAAAACATTCAGTACTTC
abundance: NA; v_gene: TRBV30; d_gene: TRBD2; j_gene: TRBJ2-5; CDR3aa: CASAGGETQYF; CDR3nt: TGTGCCTCAGCGGGAGGTGAGACCCAGTACTTC
abundance: NA; v_gene: TRBV9; d_gene: NA; j_gene: TRBJ1-1; CDR3aa: CASSTSGQMNTEAFF; CDR3nt: TGTGCCAGCAGCACATCCGGACAGATGAACACTGAAGCTTTCTTT
abundance: NA; v_gene: TRBV6-7; d_gene: NA; j_gene: TRBJ1-5; CDR3aa: CATKQPQHF; CDR3nt: TGTGCCACCAAACAGCCCCAGCATTTT
abundance: NA; v_gene: TRBV4-1; d_gene: NA; j_gene: TRBJ1-1; CDR3aa: CASSQGRALTKLGTEAFF; CDR3nt: TGCGCCAGCAGCCAAGGACGGGCTCTGACCAAACTGGGTACTGAAGCTTTCTTT
abundance: NA; v_gene: TRBV4-3; d_gene: NA; j_gene: TRBJ2-6; CDR3aa: CASSQDYRSGGANVLTF; CDR3nt: TGCGCCAGCAGCCAAGACTACAGGTCGGGCGGGGCCAACGTCCTGACTTTC
abundance: NA; v_gene: TRBV19; d_gene: TRBD1; j_gene: TRBJ2-4; CDR3aa: CASSIRQGTIRNIQYF; CDR3nt: TGTGCCAGTAGTATAAGACAGGGGACGATTCGGAACATTCAGTACTTC
abundance: NA; v_gene: TRBV20-1; d_gene: TRBD1; j_gene: TRBJ2-7; CDR3aa: CSARGMTGGKIYEQYF; CDR3nt: TGCAGTGCTAGAGGAATGACAGGGGGCAAAATCTACGAGCAGTACTTC
abundance: NA; v_gene: TRBV2; d_gene: TRBD2; j_gene: TRBJ2-5; CDR3aa: CASSRRASGVVGETQYF; CDR3nt: TGTGCCAGCTCACGAAGGGCTAGCGGGGTGGTAGGAGAGACCCAGTACTTC
abundance: NA; v_gene: TRBV3-1; d_gene: NA; j_gene: TRBJ2-5; CDR3aa: CASSQRGGTGETQYF; CDR3nt: TGTGCCAGCAGCCAGCGCGGGGGCACAGGGGAGACCCAGTACTTC
abundance: NA; v_gene: TRBV9; d_gene: NA; j_gene: TRBJ1-1; CDR3aa: CASSADGLNTEAFF; CDR3nt: TGTGCCAGCAGCGCTGACGGACTGAACACTGAAGCTTTCTTT
abundance: NA; v_gene: TRBV12-3/TRBV12-4; d_gene: NA; j_gene: TRBJ2-1; CDR3aa: CASSPREKGYNEQFF; CDR3nt: TGTGCCAGCAGCCCACGGGAGAAAGGTTACAATGAGCAGTTCTTC
abundance: once; v_gene: TRBV11-2; d_gene: NA; j_gene: TRBJ1-2; CDR3aa: CASSPRASYYGYTF; CDR3nt: TGTGCCAGCAGCCCCCGGGCCTCCTACTATGGCTACACCTTC
abundance: NA; v_gene: TRBV10-3; d_gene: NA; j_gene: TRBJ2-4; CDR3aa: CAISEENIQYF; CDR3nt: TGTGCCATCAGTGAGGAAAACATTCAGTACTTC
abundance: NA; v_gene: TRBV5-1; d_gene: TRBD1; j_gene: TRBJ1-1; CDR3aa: CASSWKGQASFYGTEAFF; CDR3nt: TGCGCCAGCAGCTGGAAAGGACAGGCCAGTTTTTATGGCACTGAAGCTTTCTTT
abundance: once; v_gene: TRBV7-9; d_gene: NA; j_gene: TRBJ1-5; CDR3aa: CASSPGNSNQPQHF; CDR3nt: TGTGCCAGCAGCCCGGGGAATAGCAATCAGCCCCAGCATTTT
abundance: NA; v_gene: TRBV12-3/TRBV12-4; d_gene: TRBD2; j_gene: TRBJ2-1; CDR3aa: CASSLTGGQFF; CDR3nt: TGTGCCAGCAGTCTGACGGGGGGGCAGTTCTTC
abundance: once; v_gene: TRBV12-3/TRBV12-4; d_gene: NA; j_gene: TRBJ1-5; CDR3aa: CASSISNQPQHF; CDR3nt: TGTGCCAGCAGTATTAGCAATCAGCCCCAGCATTTT
abundance: NA; v_gene: TRBV2; d_gene: TRBD1; j_gene: TRBJ1-5; CDR3aa: CASSPRDRGNSNQPQHF; CDR3nt: TGTGCCAGCAGCCCCCGGGACAGGGGTAATAGCAATCAGCCCCAGCATTTT
abundance: NA; v_gene: TRBV9; d_gene: TRBD2; j_gene: TRBJ2-1; CDR3aa: CASSVRGRGGYNEQFF; CDR3nt: TGTGCCAGCAGCGTAAGGGGGCGGGGGGGTTACAATGAGCAGTTCTTC
abundance: NA; v_gene: TRBV7-2; d_gene: NA; j_gene: TRBJ2-7; CDR3aa: CASSLSGTAPYEQYF; CDR3nt: TGTGCCAGCAGCTTATCTGGGACGGCGCCATACGAGCAGTACTTC
abundance: NA; v_gene: TRBV5-4; d_gene: NA; j_gene: TRBJ1-2; CDR3aa: CASSLVRAREGYTF; CDR3nt: TGTGCCAGCAGCTTGGTGCGGGCCAGGGAAGGCTACACCTTC
abundance: NA; v_gene: TRBV30; d_gene: NA; j_gene: TRBJ2-3; CDR3aa: CAWSGGPDTQYF; CDR3nt: TGTGCCTGGAGTGGGGGTCCAGATACGCAGTATTTT
abundance: NA; v_gene: TRBV6-2/TRBV6-3; d_gene: TRBD2; j_gene: TRBJ2-2; CDR3aa: CASKNGGSIAGELFF; CDR3nt: TGTGCCAGCAAAAACGGCGGGAGTATCGCCGGGGAGCTGTTTTTT
abundance: NA; v_gene: TRBV4-1; d_gene: TRBD1; j_gene: TRBJ1-4; CDR3aa: CASSPPTGTNEKLFF; CDR3nt: TGCGCCAGCAGCCCCCCGACAGGGACTAATGAAAAACTGTTTTTT
abundance: NA; v_gene: TRBV30; d_gene: TRBD2; j_gene: TRBJ2-3; CDR3aa: CAWSVPVSGGSTDTQYF; CDR3nt: TGTGCCTGGAGTGTACCGGTCAGCGGGGGGAGCACAGATACGCAGTATTTT
abundance: NA; v_gene: TRBV24-1; d_gene: NA; j_gene: TRBJ2-5; CDR3aa: CATSDFSGMETQYF; CDR3nt: TGTGCCACCAGTGATTTTTCCGGGATGGAGACCCAGTACTTC
abundance: NA; v_gene: TRBV5-1; d_gene: NA; j_gene: TRBJ1-2; CDR3aa: CASSLEGRIHNYGYTF; CDR3nt: TGCGCCAGCAGCTTGGAGGGCAGGATCCACAACTATGGCTACACCTTC
abundance: once; v_gene: TRBV12-3/TRBV12-4; d_gene: NA; j_gene: TRBJ1-5; CDR3aa: CASSLFWGPGNQPQHF; CDR3nt: TGTGCCAGCAGTTTATTTTGGGGGCCGGGCAATCAGCCCCAGCATTTT
abundance: NA; v_gene: TRBV12-3/TRBV12-4; d_gene: TRBD1; j_gene: TRBJ1-3; CDR3aa: CASSLNRGAGNTIYF; CDR3nt: TGTGCCAGCAGTTTAAACAGGGGTGCTGGAAACACCATATATTTT
abundance: NA; v_gene: TRBV4-3; d_gene: TRBD1; j_gene: TRBJ1-4; CDR3aa: CASSQATGGLNEKLFF; CDR3nt: TGCGCCAGCAGCCAAGCCACAGGGGGCCTTAATGAAAAACTGTTTTTT
abundance: NA; v_gene: TRBV12-3/TRBV12-4; d_gene: TRBD2; j_gene: TRBJ2-1; CDR3aa: CASSFWTSGHWEFF; CDR3nt: TGTGCCAGCAGTTTTTGGACTAGCGGTCACTGGGAGTTCTTC
abundance: NA; v_gene: TRBV5-6; d_gene: TRBD1; j_gene: TRBJ1-2; CDR3aa: CASSYGTGVYGYTF; CDR3nt: TGTGCCAGCAGTTACGGGACAGGGGTCTATGGCTACACCTTC
abundance: NA; v_gene: TRBV2; d_gene: NA; j_gene: TRBJ1-1; CDR3aa: CASSDDLRTEAFF; CDR3nt: TGTGCCAGCAGTGACGATCTAAGGACTGAAGCTTTCTTT
abundance: NA; v_gene: TRBV5-4; d_gene: NA; j_gene: TRBJ2-1; CDR3aa: CASSLDFVNEQFF; CDR3nt: TGTGCCAGCAGCTTGGACTTCGTTAATGAGCAGTTCTTC
abundance: NA; v_gene: TRBV5-1; d_gene: TRBD1; j_gene: TRBJ2-7; CDR3aa: CASRSPGQTYEQYF; CDR3nt: TGCGCCAGCAGGTCCCCGGGACAGACCTACGAGCAGTACTTC
abundance: NA; v_gene: TRBV12-3/TRBV12-4; d_gene: NA; j_gene: TRBJ2-3; CDR3aa: CASRTRPGGTDTQYF; CDR3nt: TGTGCCAGCAGAACCAGACCGGGGGGCACAGATACGCAGTATTTT
abundance: NA; v_gene: TRBV7-8; d_gene: NA; j_gene: TRBJ2-7; CDR3aa: CASSRRGKDEQYF; CDR3nt: TGTGCCAGCAGCCGACGGGGTAAAGACGAGCAGTACTTC
abundance: NA; v_gene: TRBV19; d_gene: NA; j_gene: TRBJ1-6; CDR3aa: CASSLARRINSPLHF; CDR3nt: TGTGCCAGTAGTCTAGCGCGGAGGATTAATTCACCCCTCCACTTT
abundance: NA; v_gene: TRBV28; d_gene: NA; j_gene: TRBJ2-3; CDR3aa: CASSPGLSTQYF; CDR3nt: TGTGCCAGCAGTCCGGGCCTTAGTACGCAGTATTTT
abundance: NA; v_gene: TRBV18; d_gene: NA; j_gene: TRBJ1-1; CDR3aa: CASSPSDSWYTEAFF; CDR3nt: TGTGCCAGCTCACCATCGGACTCCTGGTACACTGAAGCTTTCTTT
abundance: NA; v_gene: TRBV28; d_gene: NA; j_gene: TRBJ1-4; CDR3aa: CASSSPGGGEKLFF; CDR3nt: TGTGCCAGCAGTTCCCCCGGAGGGGGTGAAAAACTGTTTTTT
abundance: NA; v_gene: TRBV5-1; d_gene: NA; j_gene: TRBJ1-4; CDR3aa: CASSGGDANEKLFF; CDR3nt: TGCGCCAGCAGCGGGGGGGATGCAAATGAAAAACTGTTTTTT
abundance: NA; v_gene: TRBV28; d_gene: NA; j_gene: TRBJ2-3; CDR3aa: CASSWASRPDTQYF; CDR3nt: TGTGCCAGCAGTTGGGCTAGTAGGCCAGATACGCAGTATTTT
abundance: NA; v_gene: TRBV20-1; d_gene: NA; j_gene: TRBJ2-5; CDR3aa: CSAKRTVETQYF; CDR3nt: TGCAGTGCCAAGCGGACGGTAGAGACCCAGTACTTC
abundance: NA; v_gene: TRBV12-3/TRBV12-4; d_gene: NA; j_gene: TRBJ2-7; CDR3aa: CASSFGGPSYEQYF; CDR3nt: TGTGCCAGCAGTTTCGGAGGGCCGTCGTACGAGCAGTACTTC